Sequencing of this TCR beta chain was carried out in a study of identical twins (dated by TCRdb to about 2016). Regarding the research as a whole: To test whether fetal clonotypes persist, the study used deep sequencing on TCR alpha and beta repertoires from monozygotic twins, unrelated adults of various ages, and cord blood. To rule out contamination, the twin experiments were replicated at different times with different library preparation protocols. Study-wide conclusions, independent of this receptor: In monozygotic twins, out-of-frame TCR alpha sharing was systematically underestimated by recombination models, although the models agreed with sharing between unrelated individuals. Fewer insertions were carried by abundant cord blood beta clonotypes; a weaker similar trend was observed in young adult naive repertoires, while no such trend was observed in memory repertoires. Zero-insertion analyses could be partly confounded by invariant T cells such as MAIT and iNKT, though diverse VJ usage argued against such confounding for most clonotypes. The excess sharing between twins in beta out-of-frame sequences was weaker because fewer shared sequences reduced the signal-to-noise ratio. Because the same donors could not be followed over many years, the conclusions relied on cross-sectional statistical analysis. Compared with coincidental sharing between unrelated individuals, out-of-frame TCR alpha sequences shared between twins showed an excess of sequences with low generation probability.

Trimming leaves V shorter by 3 bases and J shorter by 8 bases, with the junction holding 6 bases beyond the gene matches. CDR3 length: 15 amino acids, cysteine to phenylalanine. The DNA shown is the 45-base CDR3, in frame from base 1. This clonotype was counted many times. The target of this receptor is not known. No base qualities exist here, and no much larger clone lies one base off it. Only healthy Caucasian donors were included. Three pairs of female monozygotic twins, all aged roughly 18 to 30 years, made up the twin cohort. CD4+ and CD8+ T cell populations were isolated with positive isolation kits from Invitrogen. The library was produced with 5' RACE. TCRdb shows the sequencer as Illumina HiSeq 2000. Template switching added a universal primer binding site, and the final cDNA carried a unique molecular identifier that allowed TCR cDNA molecules to be counted accurately. Specific primers in the conserved constant-segment region were used to synthesize first-strand cDNA for TCR alpha and beta chains. To control for contamination, each cDNA library was double barcoded with a SMART-Mk sample barcode plus Illumina barcodes. TruSeq adapter sequences and Illumina sample barcodes were added in two successive PCR steps. The Illumina HiSeq platform was used with custom primers to sequence TCR alpha and beta cDNA libraries. The paper's data handling went like this. MiGEC was used to process raw reads and extract unique molecular identifiers, and MiXCR was used to find CDR3 positions. Recombination models were inferred per individual with the repgenHMM and IGoR tools using an EM algorithm. Shared clonotypes were analyzed with the tcR package in R, and sharing was normalized by the product of cloneset sizes. To study raw recombination free of thymic and clonal selection effects, out-of-frame nonproductive sequences were analyzed. TCRdb took the public reads, trimmed them with fastp at Q25, ran MiXCR for clone calling and kept in-frame beta chains. CDR3 protein duplicates are merged, each entry listing the most common genes and DNA. TCRdb, rather than the study authors, made the V and J calls. The table for this sample lists under 350,000 distinct CDR3 sequences; more than 8% of them were counted only once. The top ten constitute roughly 7% of the sample.

These data were likewise used in another study, on yellow fever vaccine responses in identical twins. The second publication reports: The T cell response to vaccination in identical twins was reported by the authors to appear partly convergent and partly personalized. In the study, vaccine-responding T cell clones were precisely tracked in identical twins.

The sequence is built from TRBV12-3 or TRBV12-4 and TRBJ2-1; TRBD2 aligns with 11 central bases. The sequence was collected from a woman aged 18 to 35 in good health. Sample: CD8+ T cells sorted from blood. The nucleotide sequence is given as TGTGCCAGCAGTTTCCCTAGCGGGGGGCAGGATGAGCAGTTCTTC. This yields the protein CASSFPSGGQDEQFF.